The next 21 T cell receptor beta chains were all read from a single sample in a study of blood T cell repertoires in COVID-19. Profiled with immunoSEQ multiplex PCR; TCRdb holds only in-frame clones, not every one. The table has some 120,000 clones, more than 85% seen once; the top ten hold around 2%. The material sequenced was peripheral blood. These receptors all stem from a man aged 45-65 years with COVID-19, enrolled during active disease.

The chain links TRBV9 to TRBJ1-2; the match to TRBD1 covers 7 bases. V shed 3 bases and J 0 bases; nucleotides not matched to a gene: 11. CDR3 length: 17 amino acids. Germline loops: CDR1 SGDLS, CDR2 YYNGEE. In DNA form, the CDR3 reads TGTGCCAGCAGCGCGACCGACAGGGCTGAGGCTAACTATGGCTACACCTTC. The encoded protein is CASSATDRAEANYGYTF. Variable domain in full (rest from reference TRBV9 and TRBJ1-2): DSGVTQTPKHLITATGQRVTLRCSPRSGDLSVYWYQQSLDQGLQFLIQYYNGEERAKGNILERFSAQQFPDLHSELNLSSLELGDSALYFCASSATDRAEANYGYTFGSGTRLTVV.

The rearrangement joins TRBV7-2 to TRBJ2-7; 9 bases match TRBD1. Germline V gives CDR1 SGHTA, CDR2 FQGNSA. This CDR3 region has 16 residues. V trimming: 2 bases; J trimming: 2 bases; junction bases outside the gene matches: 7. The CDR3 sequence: CASSLTGTGFTYEQYF. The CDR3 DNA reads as TGTGCCAGCAGCTTAACCGGGACAGGGTTTACCTACGAGCAGTACTTC.

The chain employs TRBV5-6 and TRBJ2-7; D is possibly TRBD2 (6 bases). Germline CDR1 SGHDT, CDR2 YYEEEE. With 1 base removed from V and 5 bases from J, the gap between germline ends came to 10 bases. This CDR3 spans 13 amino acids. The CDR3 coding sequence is TGTGCCAGCAGCTTGATCGGGGGTAACGAGCAGTACGTC. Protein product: CASSLIGGNEQYV.

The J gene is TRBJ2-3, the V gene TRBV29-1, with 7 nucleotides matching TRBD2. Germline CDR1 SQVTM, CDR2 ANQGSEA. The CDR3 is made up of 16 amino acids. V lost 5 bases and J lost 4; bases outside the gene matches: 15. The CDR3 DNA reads TGCAGCGTTCGGGGGAGGGAGTCGGATAGTGCAGATACGCAGTATTTT. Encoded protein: CSVRGRESDSADTQYF.

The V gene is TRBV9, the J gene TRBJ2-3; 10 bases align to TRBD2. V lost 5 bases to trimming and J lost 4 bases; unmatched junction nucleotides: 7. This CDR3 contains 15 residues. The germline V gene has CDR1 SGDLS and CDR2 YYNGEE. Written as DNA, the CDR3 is TGTGCCAGCAGTCCTAGCGGGAGAGCTGCAGATACGCAGTATTTT. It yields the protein CASSPSGRAADTQYF.

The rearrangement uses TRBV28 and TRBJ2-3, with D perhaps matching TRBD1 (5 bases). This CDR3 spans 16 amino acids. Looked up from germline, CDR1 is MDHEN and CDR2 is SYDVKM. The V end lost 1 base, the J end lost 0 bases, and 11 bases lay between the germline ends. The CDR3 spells CASSLFVGPSTDTQYF. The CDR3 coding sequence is TGTGCCAGCAGTTTATTCGTGGGGCCCAGCACAGATACGCAGTATTTT.

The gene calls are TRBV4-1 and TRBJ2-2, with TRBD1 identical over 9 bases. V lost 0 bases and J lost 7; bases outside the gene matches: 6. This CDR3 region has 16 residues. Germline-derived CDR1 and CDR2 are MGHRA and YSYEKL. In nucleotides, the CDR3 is TGCGCCAGCAGCCAAGATGGGGGACAGGGCTTCGGGGAGCTGTTTTTT. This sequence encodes CASSQDGGQGFGELFF.

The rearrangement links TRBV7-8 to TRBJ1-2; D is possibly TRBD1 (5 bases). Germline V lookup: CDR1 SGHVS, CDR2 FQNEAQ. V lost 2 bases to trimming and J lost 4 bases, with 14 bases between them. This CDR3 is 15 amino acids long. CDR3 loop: CASSLYLDSLYGYTF. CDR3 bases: TGTGCCAGCAGCTTATATCTAGACAGTCTCTATGGCTACACCTTC.

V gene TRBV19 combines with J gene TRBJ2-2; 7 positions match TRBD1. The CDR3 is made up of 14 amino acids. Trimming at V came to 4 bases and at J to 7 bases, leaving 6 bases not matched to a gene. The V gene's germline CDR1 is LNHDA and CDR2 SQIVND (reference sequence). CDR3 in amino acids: CASSTGQLNGELFF. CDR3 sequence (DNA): TGTGCCAGTAGTACGGGACAGCTTAACGGGGAGCTGTTTTTT.

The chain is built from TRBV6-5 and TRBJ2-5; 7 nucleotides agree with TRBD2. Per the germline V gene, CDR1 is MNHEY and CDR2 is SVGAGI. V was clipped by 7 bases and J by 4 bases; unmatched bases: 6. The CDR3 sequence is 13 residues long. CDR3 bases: TGTGCCAGCACCCCGGGGGGAGGAGAGACCCAGTACTTC. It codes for CASTPGGGETQYF.

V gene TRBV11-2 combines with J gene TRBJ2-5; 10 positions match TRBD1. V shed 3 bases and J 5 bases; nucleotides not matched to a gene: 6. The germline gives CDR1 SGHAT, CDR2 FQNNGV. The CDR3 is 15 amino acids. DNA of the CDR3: TGTGCCAGCAGCTTTGGGACAGGGGAGAGGGAGACCCAGTACTTC. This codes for CASSFGTGERETQYF.

CDR3 sequence reads: CASTWGLAGEVEQFF. As DNA, the CDR3 is TGTGCCAGCACATGGGGACTAGCGGGAGAAGTTGAGCAGTTCTTC. The chain carries TRBV5-4 and TRBJ2-1; 14 bases agree with TRBD2. J gave up 9 bases and V 6 bases, and 8 bases lay outside the gene matches. The CDR3 consists of 15 residues. The germline V gene has CDR1 SGHNT and CDR2 YYREEE (reference sequence).

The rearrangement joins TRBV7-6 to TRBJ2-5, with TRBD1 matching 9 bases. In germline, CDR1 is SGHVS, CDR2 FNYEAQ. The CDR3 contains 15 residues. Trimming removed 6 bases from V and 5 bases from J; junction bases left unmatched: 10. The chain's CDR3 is CASRPNPGTGETQYF. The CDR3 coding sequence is TGTGCCAGCAGACCCAACCCCGGGACAGGGGAGACCCAGTACTTC. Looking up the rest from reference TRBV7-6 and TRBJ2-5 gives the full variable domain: GAGVSQSPRYKVTKRGQDVALRCDPISGHVSLYWYRQALGQGPEFLTYFNYEAQQDKSGLPNDRFSAERPEGSISTLTIQRTEQRDSAMYRCASRPNPGTGETQYFGPGTRLLVL.

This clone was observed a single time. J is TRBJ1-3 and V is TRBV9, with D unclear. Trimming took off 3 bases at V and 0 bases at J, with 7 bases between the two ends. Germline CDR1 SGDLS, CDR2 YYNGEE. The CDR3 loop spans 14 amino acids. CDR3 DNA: TGTGCCAGCAGCGAATCTGTCTCTGGAAACACCATATATTTT. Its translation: CASSESVSGNTIYF. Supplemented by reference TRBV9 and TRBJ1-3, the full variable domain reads DSGVTQTPKHLITATGQRVTLRCSPRSGDLSVYWYQQSLDQGLQFLIQYYNGEERAKGNILERFSAQQFPDLHSELNLSSLELGDSALYFCASSESVSGNTIYFGEGSWLTVV.

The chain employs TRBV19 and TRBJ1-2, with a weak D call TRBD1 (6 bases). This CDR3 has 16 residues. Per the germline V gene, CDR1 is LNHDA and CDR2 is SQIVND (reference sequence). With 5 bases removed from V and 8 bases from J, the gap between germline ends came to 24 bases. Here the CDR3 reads CASSWDATGLLLGYTF. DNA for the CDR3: TGTGCCAGTAGTTGGGACGCCACAGGGCTCCTTTTGGGCTACACCTTC.

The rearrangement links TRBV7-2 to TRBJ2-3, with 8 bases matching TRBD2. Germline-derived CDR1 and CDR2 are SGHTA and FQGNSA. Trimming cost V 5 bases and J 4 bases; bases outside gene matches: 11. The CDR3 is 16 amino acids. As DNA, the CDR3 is TGTGCCAGCAGCCCACCTAGGGCGGGAGGATCAGATACGCAGTATTTT. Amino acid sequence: CASSPPRAGGSDTQYF.

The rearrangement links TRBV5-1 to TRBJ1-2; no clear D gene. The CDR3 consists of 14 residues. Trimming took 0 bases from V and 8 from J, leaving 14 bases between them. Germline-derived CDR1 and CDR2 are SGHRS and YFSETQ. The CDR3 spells CASSLEATREGYTF. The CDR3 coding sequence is TGCGCCAGCAGCTTGGAGGCAACAAGGGAGGGCTACACCTTC.

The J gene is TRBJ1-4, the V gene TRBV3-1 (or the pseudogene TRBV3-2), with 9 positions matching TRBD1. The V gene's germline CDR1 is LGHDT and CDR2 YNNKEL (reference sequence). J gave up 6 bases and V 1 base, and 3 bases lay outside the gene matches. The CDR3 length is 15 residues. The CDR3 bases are TGTGCCAGCAGCCAAGCCGGGACAGGGCATGAAAAACTGTTTTTT. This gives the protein CASSQAGTGHEKLFF.

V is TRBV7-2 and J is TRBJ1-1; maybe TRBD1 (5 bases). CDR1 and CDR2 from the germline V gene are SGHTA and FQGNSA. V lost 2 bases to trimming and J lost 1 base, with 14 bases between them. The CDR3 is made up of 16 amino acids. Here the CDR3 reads CASSLSLGAPNTEAFF. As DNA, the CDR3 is TGTGCCAGCAGCTTATCGTTAGGGGCCCCGAACACTGAAGCTTTCTTT.

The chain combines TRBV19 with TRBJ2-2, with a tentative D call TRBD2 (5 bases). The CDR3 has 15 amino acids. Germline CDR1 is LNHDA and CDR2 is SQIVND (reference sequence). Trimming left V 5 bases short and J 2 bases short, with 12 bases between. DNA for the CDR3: TGTGCCAGTAGTGGATTGGACTTCAACACCGGGGAGCTGTTTTTT. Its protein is CASSGLDFNTGELFF.

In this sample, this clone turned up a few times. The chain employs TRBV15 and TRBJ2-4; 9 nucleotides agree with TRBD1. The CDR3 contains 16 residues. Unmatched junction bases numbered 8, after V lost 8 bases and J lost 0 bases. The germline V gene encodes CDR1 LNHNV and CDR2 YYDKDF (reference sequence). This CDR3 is CATGRDRDLAKNIQYF. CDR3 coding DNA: TGTGCCACCGGCCGGGACAGGGACCTAGCCAAAAACATTCAGTACTTC. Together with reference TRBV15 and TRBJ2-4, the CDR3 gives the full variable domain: DAMVIQNPRYQVTQFGKPVTLSCSQTLNHNVMYWYQQKSSQAPKLLFHYYDKDFNNEADTPDNFQSRRPNTSFCFLDIRSPGLGDTAMYLCATGRDRDLAKNIQYFGAGTRLSVL.